This passage covers 21 T cell receptor beta chains from one sample sequenced in a study of blood T cell repertoires in COVID-19. Method: immunoSEQ multiplex PCR; TCRdb's copy keeps in-frame clones and lacks some. The sample records approximately 190,000 clones, 70% to 90% being singletons. Sequencing was performed on peripheral blood. Source of these receptors: a man in his 70s with active or convalescent COVID-19.

The V call is TRBV21-1, the J call TRBJ2-7; the DNA was not compared with TRBD2, the D call given in the table. TRBV21-1 is noted as a pseudogene. This CDR3 region has 19 residues. CDR3 in DNA: TGTGCCAGCAGCAAATCCGCTCTAGCGGGGGGGTCAACTACCTACGAGCAGTACTTC. Amino acid sequence: CASSKSALAGGSTTYEQYF.

The V and J genes are TRBV28 and TRBJ1-2; 10 bases match TRBD1. Trimming removed 6 bases from V and 5 bases from J; junction bases left unmatched: 6. This CDR3 contains 14 residues. Germline V CDR1 and CDR2: MDHEN, SYDVKM. This CDR3 reads CASRKTGGEYGYTF. In nucleotides, the CDR3 is TGTGCCAGCAGAAAGACAGGGGGCGAATATGGCTACACCTTC.

The J gene is TRBJ1-6, the V gene TRBV7-9; D gene unclear. The CDR3 is 16 amino acids. CDR1 is SEHNR and CDR2 is FQNEAQ in the germline V gene (reference sequence). The germline V and J ends were trimmed by 5 bases and 9 bases, with 20 bases remaining between them. The CDR3 protein is CASSRTEGFDLSPLHF. Written as DNA, the CDR3 is TGTGCCAGCAGCCGAACGGAGGGCTTCGACCTTTCACCCCTCCACTTT.

The V gene is TRBV3-1 (or the pseudogene TRBV3-2), the J gene TRBJ2-3; 11 nucleotides agree with TRBD2. The CDR3 covers 16 residues. Germline V gene sequence: CDR1 LGHDT, CDR2 YNNKEL (reference sequence). The V gene end was trimmed by 6 bases and the J gene end by 6 bases; junction bases not matched to a gene: 11. The CDR3: CASRLLAGGPQDTQYF. The CDR3 DNA follows: TGTGCCAGCAGACTTTTAGCGGGAGGGCCTCAGGATACGCAGTATTTT.

This rearrangement joins TRBV5-1 to TRBJ2-1; 7 nucleotides align to TRBD1. The CDR3 sequence is 15 residues long. CDR1 and CDR2 (germline): SGHRS, YFSETQ. J lost 0 bases, V lost 5 bases, and 5 bases had no gene match. CDR3 protein: CASRETGNSYNEQFF. The DNA of the CDR3 is TGCGCCAGCAGAGAGACAGGGAACTCCTACAATGAGCAGTTCTTC.

The J gene is TRBJ2-7, the V gene TRBV27; D not certain. The CDR3 is 15 amino acids. Trimming removed 2 bases at V and 3 bases at J, with 14 bases between. Germline CDR1 reads MNHEY; CDR2 reads SMNVEV (reference sequence). In DNA form, the CDR3 reads TGTGCCAGCAGTTTAGTGTTCGAGCCCCACTACGAGCAGTACTTC. Residues: CASSLVFEPHYEQYF.

This sequence joins TRBV5-1 and TRBJ2-5; 11 bases match TRBD1. Germline CDR1 and CDR2: SGHRS and YFSETQ. V was pared by 2 bases and J by 4 bases, with 4 bases of the junction left unmatched. The CDR3 consists of 15 residues. CDR3 sequence reads: CASSFGQGARETQYF. Here the CDR3 DNA reads TGCGCCAGCAGCTTTGGACAGGGGGCTAGAGAGACCCAGTACTTC. The variable domain in full, with the rest retrieved from reference TRBV5-1 and TRBJ2-5, is KAGVTQTPRYLIKTRGQQVTLSCSPISGHRSVSWYQQTPGQGLQFLFEYFSETQRNKGNFPGRFSGRQFSNSRSEMNVSTLELGDSALYLCASSFGQGARETQYFGPGTRLLVL.

The chain links TRBV30 to TRBJ1-1, with TRBD1 identical over 7 bases. The CDR3 is 13 residues long. Germline V gene lookup returns CDR1 GTSNPN and CDR2 SVGIG (reference sequence). The trim removed 5 bases at V and 3 bases at J, leaving 6 bases unmatched. CDR3 residues: CAWRDREHTEAFF. Written as DNA, the CDR3 is TGTGCCTGGCGAGACAGGGAGCACACTGAAGCTTTCTTT.

The J gene is TRBJ1-3, the V gene TRBV5-4, with TRBD1 matching 8 bases. This CDR3 spans 15 amino acids. With 4 bases clipped from V and 4 bases from J, the junction kept 7 bases outside the gene matches. The germline V gene has CDR1 SGHNT and CDR2 YYREEE (reference sequence). For the CDR3, the DNA is TGTGCCAGCAGCGCACAGGGGGGTGGCGGAAACACCATATATTTT. Translating it yields CASSAQGGGGNTIYF. Full variable domain (remainder filled in from reference TRBV5-4 and TRBJ1-3): ETGVTQSPTHLIKTRGQQVTLRCSSQSGHNTVSWYQQALGQGPQFIFQYYREEENGRGNFPPRFSGLQFPNYSSELNVNALELDDSALYLCASSAQGGGGNTIYFGEGSWLTVV.

This clone has just a few counts. The genes are TRBV28 and TRBJ2-1, with 10 bases fitting TRBD2. Germline loops: CDR1 MDHEN, CDR2 SYDVKM. The CDR3 has 16 amino acids. Unmatched junction bases numbered 6, after V lost 2 bases and J lost 5 bases. The CDR3 sequence is CASSLKGLASHNEQFF. In nucleotides, the CDR3 is TGTGCCAGCAGTTTAAAGGGACTAGCGTCTCACAATGAGCAGTTCTTC.

The chain combines TRBV12-3 or TRBV12-4 with TRBJ2-7, with D tentatively TRBD1 (6 bases). Between the trimmed V and J ends, which lost 5 bases and 5 bases, there was a span of 13 bases. This CDR3 region has 13 residues. For the CDR3, the DNA is TGTGCCAGCAGTAACCCAGGGGTCCACGAGCAGTACTTC. This gives the protein CASSNPGVHEQYF.

The chain joins TRBV5-4 to TRBJ1-1; TRBD1 matches at 7 bases. With V trimmed by 4 bases and J by 0 bases, 12 bases remained unmatched. CDR3 size: 17 residues. Germline CDR1 reads SGHNT; CDR2 reads YYREEE (reference sequence). The CDR3 region has the DNA TGTGCCAGCAGCCCCCCGCGGACAGGCGGAATGAACACTGAAGCTTTCTTT. It translates to CASSPPRTGGMNTEAFF.

The V and J genes are TRBV7-2 and TRBJ2-5; 12 nucleotides line up with TRBD2. The CDR3 is made up of 18 amino acids. CDR1 is SGHTA and CDR2 is FQGNSA in the germline V gene. V shed 6 bases, J shed 5 bases, and the junction held 16 bases outside the gene matches. In DNA form, the CDR3 reads TGTGCCAGCAGTTGGGGTTGGACTAGCGGGGTCAGGAAGGAGACCCAGTACTTC. It encodes CASSWGWTSGVRKETQYF.

This clone was detected only once. In the same sample, other DNA sequences code for this CDR3. This sequence joins TRBV5-1 and TRBJ1-5, with D perhaps TRBD1 (5 bases). Trimming cost V 0 bases and J 6 bases, with 10 bases left between them. The germline V gene has CDR1 SGHRS and CDR2 YFSETQ. CDR3 length: 14 amino acids. The CDR3 region is CASSLGQGGQPQHF. DNA for the CDR3: TGCGCCAGCAGCTTGGGGCAGGGCGGTCAGCCCCAGCATTTT.

V gene TRBV2 combines with J gene TRBJ2-1, with 8 bases fitting TRBD1. With 5 bases clipped from V and 7 bases from J, the junction kept 10 bases outside the gene matches. The CDR3 consists of 15 residues. Germline CDR1 is SNHLY and CDR2 is FYNNEI. CDR3 sequence: CASSPDRVGGNEQFF. The CDR3 DNA reads as TGTGCCAGCAGTCCGGACAGGGTAGGGGGAAATGAGCAGTTCTTC.

The genes are TRBV7-9 and TRBJ2-3, with 7 nucleotides matching TRBD2. Germline V CDR1 and CDR2: SEHNR, FQNEAQ (reference sequence). This CDR3 is built from 19 residues. The V and J ends lost 10 bases and 4 bases, in that order; junction bases with no gene match: 26. CDR3 residues: CAIPIGWDLASGTSDTQYF. CDR3 bases: TGTGCCATTCCGATTGGATGGGACTTGGCTAGCGGTACCTCAGATACGCAGTATTTT.

V usage is TRBV2 and J usage is TRBJ1-6, with TRBD1 identical over 7 bases. CDR1 is SNHLY, CDR2 FYNNEI, per germline. The CDR3 length is 13 residues. V gave up 6 bases and J gave up 7 bases; unmatched junction bases: 3. The CDR3 protein is CASRTGFNSPLHF. In DNA, the CDR3 is TGTGCCAGCAGGACAGGGTTCAATTCACCCCTCCACTTT.

The chain uses TRBV6-5 and TRBJ2-4, with no clear D. V lost 10 bases and J lost 3, with 13 bases in between. The CDR3 is 13 amino acids. In germline, CDR1 is MNHEY, CDR2 SVGAGI. CDR3 protein: CAIRHFGKNIQYF. The CDR3 nucleotides read TGTGCCATCCGACATTTCGGCAAAAACATTCAGTACTTC.

V gene TRBV15 combines with J gene TRBJ2-5; D unresolved. The ends were cut back, 1 base at V and 1 base at J, with 4 bases in the middle. Germline CDR1 is LNHNV and CDR2 is YYDKDF (reference sequence). The CDR3 totals 13 residues. The CDR3 DNA sequence: TGTGCCACCAGCAGAGGAGTCCAAGAGACCCAGTACTTC. Residues: CATSRGVQETQYF.

The V gene is TRBV28, the J gene TRBJ1-6; 10 bases map to TRBD1. The germline V gene has CDR1 MDHEN and CDR2 SYDVKM. V dropped 1 base and J dropped 7; count of bases not matched to a gene: 4. CDR3 length: 16 amino acids. The CDR3 reads CASSLSWTGGNSPLHF. The DNA of the CDR3 is TGTGCCAGCAGTTTATCGTGGACAGGGGGAAATTCACCCCTCCACTTT. Using reference TRBV28 and TRBJ1-6 for the parts outside the CDR3, the full variable domain is DVKVTQSSRYLVKRTGEKVFLECVQDMDHENMFWYRQDPGLGLRLIYFSYDVKMKEKGDIPEGYSVSREKKERFSLILESASTNQTSMYLCASSLSWTGGNSPLHFGNGTRLTVT.

The rearrangement joins TRBV19 to TRBJ2-2, with 11 positions matching TRBD2. The CDR3 spans 16 residues. V was clipped by 5 bases and J by 3 bases; unmatched bases: 5. The V gene's germline CDR1 is LNHDA and CDR2 SQIVND (reference sequence). CDR3 protein: CASSRGLAEHTGELFF. DNA of the CDR3: TGTGCCAGTAGTCGGGGACTAGCGGAACACACCGGGGAGCTGTTTTTT.